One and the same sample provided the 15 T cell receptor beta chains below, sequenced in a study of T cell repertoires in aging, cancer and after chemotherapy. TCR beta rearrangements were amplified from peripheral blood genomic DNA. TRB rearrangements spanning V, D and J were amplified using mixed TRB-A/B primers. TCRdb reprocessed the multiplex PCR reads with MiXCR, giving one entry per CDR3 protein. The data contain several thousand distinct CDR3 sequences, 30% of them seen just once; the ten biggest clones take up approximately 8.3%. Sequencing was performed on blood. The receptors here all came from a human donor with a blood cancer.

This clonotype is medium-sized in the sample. The CDR3 nucleotides read TGTGCCAGCAGCCAAGATGGGGCAGTTCAGGGCACGAGCTACACCTTC. Translated, it gives CASSQDGAVQGTSYTF. V usage is TRBV11-3 and J usage is TRBJ1-2; D may be TRBD1 (5 bases). Looked up from germline, CDR1 is SGHNT and CDR2 is YENEEA. With 5 bases removed from V and 9 bases from J, the gap between germline ends came to 25 bases. The CDR3 is made up of 16 amino acids.

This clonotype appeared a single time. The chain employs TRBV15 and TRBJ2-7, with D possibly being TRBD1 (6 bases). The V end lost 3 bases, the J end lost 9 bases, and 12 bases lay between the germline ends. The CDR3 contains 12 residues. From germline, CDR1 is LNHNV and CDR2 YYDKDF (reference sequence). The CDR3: CATSRDRNGQYF. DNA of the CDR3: TGTGCCACCAGCAGGGACAGAAACGGGCAGTACTTC.

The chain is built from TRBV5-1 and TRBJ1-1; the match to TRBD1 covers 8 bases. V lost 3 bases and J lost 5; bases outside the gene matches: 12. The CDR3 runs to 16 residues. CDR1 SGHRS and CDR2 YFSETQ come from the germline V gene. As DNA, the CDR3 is TGCGCCAGCAGCTGGCCCTCAGGACAGGGTAAGACTGAAGCTTTCTTT. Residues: CASSWPSGQGKTEAFF.

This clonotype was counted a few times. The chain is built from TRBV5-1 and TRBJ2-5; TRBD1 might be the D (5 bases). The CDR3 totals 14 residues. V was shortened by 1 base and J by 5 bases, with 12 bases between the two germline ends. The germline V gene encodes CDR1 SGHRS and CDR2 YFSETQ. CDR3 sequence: CASSLTRVDETQYF. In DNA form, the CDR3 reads TGCGCCAGCAGCTTGACCAGGGTGGATGAGACCCAGTACTTC.

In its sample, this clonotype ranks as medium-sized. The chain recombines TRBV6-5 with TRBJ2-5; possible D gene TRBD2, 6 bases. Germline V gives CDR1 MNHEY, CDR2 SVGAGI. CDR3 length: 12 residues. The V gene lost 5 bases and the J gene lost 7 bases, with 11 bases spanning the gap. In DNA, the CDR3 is TGTGCCAGCAGTCGACTAGATGGGACCCAGTACTTC. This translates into CASSRLDGTQYF.

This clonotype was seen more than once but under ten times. The CDR3 sequence is CASSFRTGDSGNTIYF. The DNA of the CDR3 is TGTGCCAGCAGCTTCAGAACAGGGGACTCTGGAAACACCATATATTTT. V gene TRBV13 combines with J gene TRBJ1-3; the match to TRBD1 covers 7 bases. Germline CDR1 reads PRHDT; CDR2 reads FYEKMQ (reference sequence). J gave up 0 bases and V 3 bases, and 5 bases lay outside the gene matches. This CDR3 spans 16 amino acids.

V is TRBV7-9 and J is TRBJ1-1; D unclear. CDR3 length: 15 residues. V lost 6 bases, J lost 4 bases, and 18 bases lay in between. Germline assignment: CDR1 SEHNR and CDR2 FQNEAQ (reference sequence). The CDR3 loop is CASSPIWYGGTEAFF. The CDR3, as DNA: TGTGCCAGCAGTCCTATTTGGTACGGTGGCACTGAAGCTTTCTTT.

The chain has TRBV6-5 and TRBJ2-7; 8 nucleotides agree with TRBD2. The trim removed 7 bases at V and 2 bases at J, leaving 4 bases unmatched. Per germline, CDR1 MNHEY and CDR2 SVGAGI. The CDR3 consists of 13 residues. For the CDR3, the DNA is TGTGCCAGCACCCGAGCGGGGGCCTACGAGCAGTACTTC. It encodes CASTRAGAYEQYF.

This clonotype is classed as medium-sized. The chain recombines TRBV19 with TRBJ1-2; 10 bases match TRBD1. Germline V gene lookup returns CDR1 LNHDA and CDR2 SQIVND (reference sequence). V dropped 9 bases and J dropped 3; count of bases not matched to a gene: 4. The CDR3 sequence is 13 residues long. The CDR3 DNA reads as TGTGCCAGCAGAGGGACAGGGGACTATGGCTACACCTTC. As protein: CASRGTGDYGYTF. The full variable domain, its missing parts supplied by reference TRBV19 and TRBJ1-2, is DGGITQSPKYLFRKEGQNVTLSCEQNLNHDAMYWYRQDPGQGLRLIYYSQIVNDFQKGDIAEGYSVSREKKESFPLTVTSAQKNPTAFYLCASRGTGDYGYTFGSGTRLTVV.

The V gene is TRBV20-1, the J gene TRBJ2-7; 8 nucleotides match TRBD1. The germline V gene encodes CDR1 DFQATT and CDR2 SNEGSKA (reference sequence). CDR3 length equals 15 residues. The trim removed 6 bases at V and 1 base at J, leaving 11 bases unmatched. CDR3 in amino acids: CSARAHRDRSYEQYF. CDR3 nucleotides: TGCAGTGCACGAGCACACCGGGACAGGTCCTACGAGCAGTACTTC.

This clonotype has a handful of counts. The CDR3: CATSAGGQYQETQYF. The CDR3 DNA follows: TGTGCCACCAGTGCGGGGGGACAGTATCAAGAGACCCAGTACTTC. The chain joins TRBV24-1 to TRBJ2-5; D tentatively reads TRBD1 or TRBD2 (7 bases each). Trimming removed 5 bases from V and 2 bases from J, with 14 bases in between. Per germline, CDR1 KGHDR and CDR2 SFDVKD. This CDR3 contains 15 residues.

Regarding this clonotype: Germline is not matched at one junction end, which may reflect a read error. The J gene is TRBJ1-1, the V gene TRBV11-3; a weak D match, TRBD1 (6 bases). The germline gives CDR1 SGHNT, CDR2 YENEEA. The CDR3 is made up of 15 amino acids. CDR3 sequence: CASSQVGGLGTEAFF. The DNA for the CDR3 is TGCGCCAGCAGCCAAGTTGGGGGGCTTGGCACTGAAGCTTTCTTT. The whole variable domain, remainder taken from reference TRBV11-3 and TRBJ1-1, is EAGVVQSPRYKIIEKKQPVAFWCNPISGHNTLYWYLQNLGQGPELLIRYENEEAVDDSQLPKDRFSAERLKGVDSTLKIQPAELGDSAVYLCASSQVGGLGTEAFFGQGTRLTVV.

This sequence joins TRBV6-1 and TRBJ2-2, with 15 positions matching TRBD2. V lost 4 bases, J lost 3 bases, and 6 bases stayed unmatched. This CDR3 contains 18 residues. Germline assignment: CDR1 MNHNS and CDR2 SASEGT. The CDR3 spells CASSGTSGGEADTGELFF. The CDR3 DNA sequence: TGTGCCAGCAGTGGGACTAGCGGGGGGGAGGCCGACACCGGGGAGCTGTTTTTT.

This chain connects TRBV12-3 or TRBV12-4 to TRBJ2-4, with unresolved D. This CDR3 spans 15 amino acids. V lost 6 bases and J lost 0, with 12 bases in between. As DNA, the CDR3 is TGTGCCAGCAGCCTCACCTGGGGAGCCAAAAACATTCAGTACTTC. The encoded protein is CASSLTWGAKNIQYF.

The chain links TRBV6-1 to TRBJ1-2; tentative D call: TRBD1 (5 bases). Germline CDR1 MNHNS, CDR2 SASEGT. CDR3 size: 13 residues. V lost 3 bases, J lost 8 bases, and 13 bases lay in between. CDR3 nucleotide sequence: TGTGCCAGCAGTGATGGGGACGGGCAGGGCTACACCTTC. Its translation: CASSDGDGQGYTF.